This is a list of T cell receptor beta chains from one sample in a study of T cells after yellow fever vaccination. TCRdb called the 5' RACE reads again in MiXCR, with one record for every CDR3 protein. The table shows under 600,000 distinct CDR3 sequences, with approximately 13% occurring only once. This specimen consisted of PBMCs, obtained on the day of the yellow fever booster vaccination. The receptors were sampled from a man in his thirties or forties who received the YFV17D yellow fever vaccine. Each CDR3 is given with its conserved first and last residue. The order of the fields is D gene, V gene, J gene, clone size, CDR3 protein, CDR3 DNA. A D gene is named only where the DNA matches it firmly. Rows give clone size only sometimes, using once, few, many, or a class for an expanded clone.

-	TRBV2	TRBJ2-2	few	CASSDRGLNTGELFF	TGTGCCAGCAGTGACAGGGGCCTGAACACCGGGGAGCTGTTTTTT
-	TRBV19	TRBJ2-1	-	CASSPTSSGRFYDEQFF	TGTGCCAGTAGTCCTACCTCCAGCGGCCGGTTCTACGATGAGCAGTTCTTC
-	TRBV4-2	TRBJ2-3	-	CASSQGEGSTDTQYF	TGTGCCAGCAGCCAAGGGGAAGGGAGTACAGATACGCAGTATTTT
-	TRBV19	TRBJ2-1	few	CASSISWDEQFF	TGTGCCAGTAGTATCTCTTGGGATGAGCAGTTCTTC
-	TRBV19	TRBJ2-6	-	CASSIAGAGANVLTF	TGTGCCAGTAGTATTGCCGGGGCAGGGGCCAACGTCCTGACTTTC
-	TRBV27	TRBJ2-2	-	CASALHGELFF	TGTGCCAGCGCCCTGCACGGGGAGCTGTTTTTT
TRBD1	TRBV9	TRBJ2-2	many	CASSARPGQGHTGELFF	TGTGCCAGCAGCGCGAGACCGGGACAGGGGCACACCGGGGAGCTGTTTTTT
-	TRBV4-3	TRBJ2-3	-	CASSQEGTGSGTDTQYF	TGCGCCAGCAGCCAAGAGGGAACCGGGAGTGGCACAGATACGCAGTATTTT
TRBD1	TRBV7-2	TRBJ1-1	few	CASSQQGIRTEAFF	TGTGCCAGCAGCCAACAGGGGATACGCACTGAAGCTTTCTTT
TRBD2	TRBV2	TRBJ2-1	-	CASSSGLARTNSYNEQFF	TGTGCCAGCAGCTCGGGACTAGCGAGAACCAACTCCTACAATGAGCAGTTCTTC
TRBD1	TRBV3-1	TRBJ2-7	-	CASSRSDRGRRYEQYF	TGTGCCAGCAGCCGCTCGGACAGGGGGCGCCGCTACGAGCAGTACTTC
-	TRBV6-6	TRBJ1-1	few	CASSYSMEVPAFF	TGTGCCAGCAGTTACTCGATGGAGGTCCCCGCTTTCTTT
TRBD2	TRBV18	TRBJ2-3	few	CASSRPTSGTDTQYF	TGTGCCAGCTCCCGGCCGACTAGCGGCACAGATACGCAGTATTTT
TRBD1	TRBV12-3/TRBV12-4	TRBJ2-2	few	CASSSSTGGVWRELFF	TGTGCCAGCAGCTCTTCGACAGGGGGCGTTTGGAGGGAGCTGTTTTTT
-	TRBV5-4	TRBJ2-2	-	CASSRLPTNTGELFF	TGTGCCAGCAGCCGGTTACCCACGAACACCGGGGAGCTGTTTTTT
-	TRBV7-3	TRBJ2-1	many	CASSLKASGYRGNEQFF	TGTGCCAGCAGCTTAAAAGCCTCCGGCTATCGAGGCAATGAGCAGTTCTTC
TRBD1	TRBV28	TRBJ2-7	many	CASSSGQLYEQYF	TGTGCCAGCAGCTCGGGACAGCTTTACGAGCAGTACTTC
TRBD1	TRBV27	TRBJ1-2	-	CASSSFGTGGYTF	TGTGCCAGCAGTTCTTTCGGGACAGGCGGCTACACCTTC
TRBD1	TRBV28	TRBJ2-2	-	CASSFGTGYTGELFF	TGTGCCAGCAGTTTTGGGACAGGGTACACCGGGGAGCTGTTTTTT
TRBD2	TRBV4-3	TRBJ2-3	-	CASSQIAGISDTQYF	TGCGCCAGCAGCCAAATAGCGGGAATCTCGGATACGCAGTATTTT
-	TRBV6-2/TRBV6-3	TRBJ2-2	few	CASRPLPGNGELFF	TGTGCCAGCAGACCCCTCCCAGGGAACGGGGAGCTGTTTTTT
-	TRBV30	TRBJ2-6	-	CAGTLAPSGANVLTF	TGTGCCGGGACCCTCGCACCATCTGGGGCCAACGTCCTGACTTTC